These 22 T cell receptor beta chains originate from one sample sequenced in a study of blood T cell repertoires in COVID-19 (dated by TCRdb to 2020 to 2021). Library creation used the immunoSEQ multiplex PCR assay. Sourced from immuneACCESS, this table was stored by TCRdb with only in-frame sequences that have V and J called. A share of the clones is absent; for the studies checked, an unresolved V gene accounts for under half, and the remainder has no known explanation. For this sample the table gives 200,000 to 250,000 clones, of which about 85% were detected only once. Around 3% of the sample belongs to the ten largest clones. Sequencing input: peripheral blood. Receptors were obtained from a man aged 45-65 years who had recovered from COVID-19.

V is TRBV6-5 and J is TRBJ2-1; 8 bases match TRBD2. The CDR3 covers 14 residues. The V gene end was trimmed by 8 bases and the J gene end by 8 bases; junction bases not matched to a gene: 11. Germline V CDR1 and CDR2: MNHEY, SVGAGI. CDR3 bases: TGTGCCAGCCGGCGGGGCGGGAGGCGCCATGAGCAGTTCTTC. This codes for CASRRGGRRHEQFF.

This chain uses TRBV19 with TRBJ1-2, with 7 bases identical to TRBD1. V was pared by 4 bases and J by 4 bases, with 15 bases of the junction left unmatched. Germline CDR1 and CDR2: LNHDA and SQIVND (reference sequence). The CDR3 consists of 17 residues. The CDR3, as DNA: TGTGCCAGTAGTACCTCCGGGACAGAGATTACCTTCTATGGCTACACCTTC. Residues: CASSTSGTEITFYGYTF.

The chain employs TRBV3-1 (or the pseudogene TRBV3-2) and TRBJ1-2; 9 nucleotides line up with TRBD1. V lost 2 bases, J lost 4 bases, and 2 bases stayed unmatched. This CDR3 has 14 amino acids. Germline-derived CDR1 and CDR2 are LGHDT and YNNKEL (reference sequence). CDR3 bases: TGTGCCAGCAGCCAATACAGGGGGCCCTATGGCTACACCTTC. Amino acid sequence: CASSQYRGPYGYTF.

The V call is TRBV7-8, the J call TRBJ1-5; a weak D match, TRBD1 (6 bases). Trimming stripped 5 bases from V and 7 bases from J, with 15 bases between. Germline CDR1 is SGHVS and CDR2 is FQNEAQ. The CDR3 loop spans 14 amino acids. For the CDR3, the DNA is TGTGCCAGCAGCATACAGGGAGCCAGGCAGCCCCAGCATTTT. Its protein product is CASSIQGARQPQHF.

This chain joins TRBV3-1 (or the pseudogene TRBV3-2) and TRBJ1-6; 9 bases are a match to TRBD1. Losses at the gene ends were 2 bases for V and 10 bases for J; bases not matched to a gene: 9. Germline-derived CDR1 and CDR2 are LGHDT and YNNKEL (reference sequence). The CDR3 has 16 residues. For the CDR3, the DNA is TGTGCCAGCAGCCAAAGAGTAGGACAGGGGACATCACCCCTCCACTTT. Protein: CASSQRVGQGTSPLHF.

This clone was seen a handful of times. V gene TRBV19 combines with J gene TRBJ1-2; D might be TRBD1 (5 bases). Trimming removed 3 bases at V and 0 bases at J, with 11 bases between. The germline CDR1 and CDR2 sequences are LNHDA and SQIVND (reference sequence). This CDR3 comprises 15 residues. The CDR3 sequence: CASSIGAGANYGYTF. Written as DNA, the CDR3 is TGTGCCAGTAGTATTGGGGCAGGAGCTAACTATGGCTACACCTTC.

This clone occurred once. The chain couples TRBV3-1 (or the pseudogene TRBV3-2) to TRBJ2-1, with 7 bases aligning to TRBD1. The CDR3 loop spans 15 amino acids. V shed 4 bases, J shed 8 bases, and the junction held 11 bases outside the gene matches. Germline loops: CDR1 LGHDT, CDR2 YNNKEL (reference sequence). For the CDR3, the DNA is TGTGCCAGCAGCCCCCGCGACAGGGCGGTCTATGAGCAGTTCTTC. This gives the protein CASSPRDRAVYEQFF.

The chain couples TRBV29-1 to TRBJ2-2, with 10 positions matching TRBD2. Trimming took 6 bases from V and 0 from J; bases not matched to a gene: 4. This CDR3 is built from 15 residues. The germline gives CDR1 SQVTM, CDR2 ANQGSEA. This CDR3 is CSVRTSGTNTGELFF. The CDR3 DNA reads as TGCAGCGTCCGGACTAGCGGAACGAACACCGGGGAGCTGTTTTTT.

The genes are TRBV2 and TRBJ1-4; D may be TRBD1 (6 bases). This CDR3 has 14 residues. Germline loops: CDR1 SNHLY, CDR2 FYNNEI. V dropped 6 bases and J dropped 8 bases, with 16 bases sitting between them. The CDR3, as DNA: TGTGCCAGCAGCGGCAGGGGTTTGGGGGAAAAACTGTTTTTT. It translates to CASSGRGLGEKLFF.

The V call is TRBV24-1, the J call TRBJ2-7; possibly TRBD2 for D (5 bases). Germline-derived CDR1 and CDR2 are KGHDR and SFDVKD. The CDR3 sequence is 13 residues long. The V end lost 3 bases, the J end lost 2 bases, and 7 bases lay between the germline ends. The chain's CDR3 is CATSDDGTYEQYF. As DNA, the CDR3 is TGTGCCACCAGTGATGACGGGACCTACGAGCAGTACTTC.

The rearrangement joins TRBV19 to TRBJ1-2; 8 bases agree with TRBD1. Germline loops: CDR1 LNHDA, CDR2 SQIVND (reference sequence). Germline trimming cut 5 bases from V and 6 bases from J; bases unmatched to any gene: 5. CDR3 length: 13 residues. The CDR3 DNA sequence: TGTGCCAGTAGTCCACAGGGGGATCATGGCTACACCTTC. Amino acids: CASSPQGDHGYTF.

The chain is built from TRBV19 and TRBJ1-1; no clear D gene. CDR1 is LNHDA and CDR2 is SQIVND in the germline V gene (reference sequence). CDR3 size: 13 residues. Trimming took 3 bases from V and 0 from J, leaving 5 bases between them. As DNA, the CDR3 is TGTGCCAGTAGTATGTATATGAACACTGAAGCTTTCTTT. It translates to CASSMYMNTEAFF.

V and J are TRBV7-9 and TRBJ2-2; D is unclear. This CDR3 comprises 15 residues. The germline V gene has CDR1 SEHNR and CDR2 FQNEAQ (reference sequence). The V end lost 1 base, the J end lost 1 base, and 7 bases lay between the germline ends. The DNA of the CDR3 is TGTGCCAGCAGCTTAGTACAGTTGAACACCGGGGAGCTGTTTTTT. Translated, it gives CASSLVQLNTGELFF.

This sequence joins TRBV24-1 and TRBJ1-5; D perhaps matches TRBD1 (5 bases). Per germline, CDR1 KGHDR and CDR2 SFDVKD. Trimming pared 4 bases from V and 3 bases from J, leaving 9 bases between. The CDR3 loop spans 14 amino acids. CDR3: CATSEGGPNQPQHF. CDR3 in DNA: TGTGCCACCAGTGAGGGGGGACCCAATCAGCCCCAGCATTTT.

The J gene is TRBJ1-4, the V gene TRBV14; unclear D gene. CDR1 and CDR2 from the germline V gene are SGHDN and FVKESK. The CDR3 totals 16 residues. The V and J ends lost 1 base and 3 bases respectively, with 12 bases between them. CDR3 protein: CASSQGRGGANEKLFF. Written as DNA, the CDR3 is TGTGCCAGCAGCCAAGGCCGGGGAGGTGCTAATGAAAAACTGTTTTTT.

The J gene is TRBJ2-5, the V gene TRBV11-2, with 10 bases lining up with TRBD1. Germline V lookup: CDR1 SGHAT, CDR2 FQNNGV. V lost 3 bases to trimming and J lost 5 bases; unmatched junction nucleotides: 9. This CDR3 region has 16 residues. The CDR3 sequence: CASSFGQGGSRETQYF. CDR3 nucleotides: TGTGCCAGCAGCTTTGGACAGGGGGGTAGTAGGGAGACCCAGTACTTC. Drawing the rest from reference TRBV11-2 and TRBJ2-5, the complete variable domain is EAGVAQSPRYKIIEKRQSVAFWCNPISGHATLYWYQQILGQGPKLLIQFQNNGVVDDSQLPKDRFSAERLKGVDSTLKIQPAKLEDSAVYLCASSFGQGGSRETQYFGPGTRLLVL.

The V call is TRBV19, the J call TRBJ1-5; TRBD1 matches 7 bases. The CDR3 covers 17 residues. The V gene end was trimmed by 5 bases and the J gene end by 4 bases; junction bases not matched to a gene: 14. From germline, CDR1 is LNHDA and CDR2 SQIVND (reference sequence). Here the CDR3 reads CASSPGGTEGLNQPQHF. CDR3 DNA: TGTGCCAGTAGTCCTGGGGGGACAGAAGGATTAAATCAGCCCCAGCATTTT.

The CDR3, as DNA: TGTGCCAGTAGTACCTCCGGGGGGGGAGCATACAATGAGCAGTTCTTC. Translation gives CASSTSGGGAYNEQFF. The chain is built from TRBV19 and TRBJ2-1; 8 nucleotides line up with TRBD2. Germline CDR1 LNHDA, CDR2 SQIVND (reference sequence). The CDR3 runs to 16 residues. V lost 4 bases and J lost 4; bases outside the gene matches: 9. The entire variable domain, with the rest obtained from reference TRBV19 and TRBJ2-1, is as follows: DGGITQSPKYLFRKEGQNVTLSCEQNLNHDAMYWYRQDPGQGLRLIYYSQIVNDFQKGDIAEGYSVSREKKESFPLTVTSAQKNPTAFYLCASSTSGGGAYNEQFFGPGTRLTVL.

The chain carries TRBV19 and TRBJ2-3, with 10 bases lining up with TRBD1. Trimming took 7 bases from V and 2 from J; bases not matched to a gene: 3. CDR1 LNHDA and CDR2 SQIVND come from the germline V gene (reference sequence). The CDR3 covers 14 residues. The CDR3 sequence is CASMRQGATDTQYF. The CDR3 DNA is TGTGCCAGTATGCGACAGGGGGCCACAGATACGCAGTATTTT.

This chain connects TRBV24-1 to TRBJ2-5; the match to TRBD1 covers 9 bases. This CDR3 contains 15 residues. The germline V gene has CDR1 KGHDR and CDR2 SFDVKD. The trim removed 4 bases at V and 5 bases at J, leaving 7 bases unmatched. The CDR3 loop is CATSDPSGQGETQYF. CDR3 nucleotide sequence: TGTGCCACCAGTGACCCCAGCGGACAGGGGGAGACCCAGTACTTC.

V and J are TRBV6-6 and TRBJ1-2; D unclear. Trimming shortened V by 5 bases and J by 4 bases, and 14 bases separated the two germline ends. In germline, CDR1 is MNHNY, CDR2 SVGAGI (reference sequence). The CDR3 spans 14 residues. The CDR3 DNA reads TGTGCCAGCAGTGCCGGGATCGACCTCTATGGCTACACCTTC. Translated: CASSAGIDLYGYTF.

This rearrangement joins TRBV6-5 to TRBJ2-5; 9 bases map to TRBD1. CDR1 is MNHEY, CDR2 SVGAGI, per germline. This CDR3 is 14 amino acids long. Germline trimming cut 5 bases from V and 5 bases from J; bases unmatched to any gene: 6. The CDR3 region is CASSQQGAGETQYF. The CDR3 nucleotides read TGTGCCAGCAGTCAACAGGGGGCAGGGGAGACCCAGTACTTC.